The rows below give T cell receptor beta chains drawn from one sample of a study of beta chain features in type 1 diabetes. TCRdb keeps only in-frame clones here, not all; method: immunoSEQ multiplex PCR. The sample holds 100,000 to 150,000 clones, about 18% seen once. The sample was central memory CD4+ T cells from blood. Receptors originate from a man younger than 30 with type 1 diabetes. CDR3s include the opening cysteine and the closing phenylalanine or tryptophan. The order of the fields is V gene, CDR3 length, D gene, J gene, clone size, CDR3 DNA, CDR3 protein. A D gene is named only where the DNA matches it firmly. The size of a clone is reported for some rows only, either as once, few or many, or as a class for expanded clones.

>TRBV7-2|16|TRBD1|TRBJ2-3|few
TGTGCCAGCAGCTTCGGGAAGGGGGCGAGCACAGATACGCAGTATTTT
CASSFGKGASTDTQYF
>TRBV7-9|15|TRBD1|TRBJ2-5|few
TGTGCCAGCAGCTACCGACAGGGCGAGAGAGAGACCCAGTACTTC
CASSYRQGERETQYF
>TRBV10-3|16|TRBD1|TRBJ2-7|.
TGTGCCATCAGTGAGTCCGCCGGGACAGGGGCCTACGAGCAGTACTTC
CAISESAGTGAYEQYF
>TRBV21-1|12|.|TRBJ1-2|few
TGTGCCATCCCGGGACCGAGCTATGGCTACACCTTC
CAIPGPSYGYTF
>TRBV29-1|12|.|TRBJ2-1|few
TGCAGCCCCAGGTCCCCCGGGGATGAGCAGTTCTTC
CSPRSPGDEQFF
>TRBV29-1|11|.|TRBJ2-1|.
TGCAGCGTTGAGCCTTACAATGAGCAGTTCTTC
CSVEPYNEQFF
>TRBV10-3|13|.|TRBJ1-5|.
TGTGCCATCAGTGAGTCGGGTAATCAGCCCCAGCATTTT
CAISESGNQPQHF
>TRBV9|15|.|TRBJ1-5|few
TGTGCCAGCAGCGTAGGGGGGCTAGGCAATCAGCCCCAGCATTTT
CASSVGGLGNQPQHF
>TRBV7-3|15|TRBD1|TRBJ1-6|.
TGTGCCAGCAGCTTGGGACAGCGAAATAATTCACCCCTCCACTTT
CASSLGQRNNSPLHF
>TRBV5-1|14|.|TRBJ1-4|few
TGCGCCAGCAGCTTATACGCCTTTGGGGAAAAACTGTTTTTT
CASSLYAFGEKLFF
>TRBV28|14|.|TRBJ2-1|few
TGTGCCAGCAGTAACGGAATCAGCCACAATGAGCAGTTCTTC
CASSNGISHNEQFF
>TRBV4-3|15|.|TRBJ2-3|few
TGCGCCAGCAGCCCCCAACTGATACGCACAGATACGCAGTATTTT
CASSPQLIRTDTQYF
>TRBV27|14|TRBD1|TRBJ2-3|few
TGTGCCAGCACCCAGACAGGGGTCACAGATACGCAGTATTTT
CASTQTGVTDTQYF
>TRBV29-1|14|.|TRBJ2-7|few
TGCAGCGTTGAAAGCCCGAGCCCTAGGGGAGAGCAGTACTTC
CSVESPSPRGEQYF
>TRBV28|14|TRBD1|TRBJ2-3|.
TGTGCCAGCAGTCTCCGGACAGGGCCAGATACGCAGTATTTT
CASSLRTGPDTQYF
>TRBV7-9|16|TRBD2|TRBJ2-1|few
TGTGCCAGCAGTAGCACGGGACTAGCGCCATACAATGAGCAGTTCTTC
CASSSTGLAPYNEQFF
>TRBV25-1|16|TRBD2|TRBJ2-1|many
TGTGCCAGCAGTGAGGAACTAGCGGGGGATTACAATGAGCAGTTCTTC
CASSEELAGDYNEQFF
>TRBV12-5|15|.|TRBJ2-4|many
TGTGCTAGTGGTTTGGAAGGGTTGGCCAAAAACATTCAGTACTTC
CASGLEGLAKNIQYF
>TRBV7-9|16|.|TRBJ1-5|many
TGTGCCAGCAGCGGGGCAGCGGGGAGTGGCAATCAGCCCCAGCATTTT
CASSGAAGSGNQPQHF
>TRBV5-1|13|.|TRBJ1-5|.
TGCGCCAGCAGCTTCCTTGGGGGCCAGCCCCAGCATTTT
CASSFLGGQPQHF
>TRBV9|18|TRBD1|TRBJ2-5|.
TGTGCCAGCAGCGTAGCGCCCGGACACAGGGGGCGCGAGGAGACCCAGTACTTC
CASSVAPGHRGREETQYF
>TRBV7-2|14|.|TRBJ2-6|few
TGTGCCAGCAGCTTTAACTCTGGGGCCAACGTCCTGACTTTC
CASSFNSGANVLTF
>TRBV14|17|TRBD2|TRBJ2-7|.
TGTGCCAGCAGCCACCAGGCGGGGGGTTTTCCCTCCTACGAGCAGTACTTC
CASSHQAGGFPSYEQYF
>TRBV7-2|13|.|TRBJ2-5|few
TGTGCCAGCAGCTTAAACAGGGACGGGACCCAGTACTTC
CASSLNRDGTQYF
>TRBV28|12|.|TRBJ2-1|.
TGTGCCAGCAGTTTGATCCAGAATGAGCAGTTCTTC
CASSLIQNEQFF
>TRBV4-3|15|TRBD1|TRBJ2-7|.
TGCGCCAGCAGCCAAATATGGCAGGGGGCGAGCGAGCAGTACTTC
CASSQIWQGASEQYF
>TRBV19|13|.|TRBJ2-7|few
TGTGCCAGTAGTAAGCTGCCTAACTACGAGCAGTACTTC
CASSKLPNYEQYF
>TRBV7-9|14|TRBD1|TRBJ2-3|many
TGTGCCAGCAGCCAGGACAGGGGTCCAGATACGCAGTATTTT
CASSQDRGPDTQYF
>TRBV6-5|13|.|TRBJ2-5|.
TGTGCCAGCAGTTACCCGGGCCAAGAGACCCAGTACTTC
CASSYPGQETQYF
>TRBV2|16|TRBD1|TRBJ2-7|few
TGTGCCAGTACAAGTCCGGGACAGGGGAGCTCCTACGAGCAGTACTTC
CASTSPGQGSSYEQYF
>TRBV11-2|15|.|TRBJ2-1|.
TGTGCCAGCAGCTTAGGGCTAGCTGTGGCGGATGAGCAGTTCTTC
CASSLGLAVADEQFF
>TRBV5-4|16|TRBD2|TRBJ2-7|.
TGTGCCAGCGGTACGTCTAGCGGGTCCGCGTTGTACGAGCAGTACTTC
CASGTSSGSALYEQYF
>TRBV9|15|.|TRBJ1-6|few
TGTGCCAGCAGCGTATGGACAGAGCCTAATTCACCCCTCCACTTT
CASSVWTEPNSPLHF
>TRBV30|17|.|TRBJ2-1|.
TGTGCCTGGAGTCCTCAGGGAACGGGCCGGTTTGGAAATGAGCAGTTCTTC
CAWSPQGTGRFGNEQFF
>TRBV28|14|.|TRBJ1-1|.
TGTGCCAGCAGTCCCGGGGTACAGTACTATGAAGCTTTCTTT
CASSPGVQYYEAFF